Ten or more counts support the clone carrying this T cell receptor beta chain. Its specificity is unknown. This record belongs to a study of spatial heterogeneity in lung cancer. General study points: Ubiquitous, expanded tumor-derived TCRs were more frequently observed in blood at resection than at follow-up.

TCR cDNA molecules each carried a unique molecular identifier. TCRdb re-called the 5' RACE reads through MiXCR, storing one row per CDR3 protein. The sample lists over 25,000 distinct CDR3 sequences; more than 8% were seen once. The time point is: sample taken at primary tumor resection. No cell sorting; template was whole RNA from tumor, lung tissue or PBMC. The CDR3 sequence is 15 residues long. V shed 1 base and J 7 bases; nucleotides not matched to a gene: 7. Germline CDR1 SGHDT, CDR2 YYEEEE. The material was PBMCs, obtained at surgery. The sequence derives from a female donor with early-stage non-small cell lung cancer. J is TRBJ2-4 and V is TRBV5-6; the match to TRBD1 covers 8 bases. The CDR3 DNA reads as TGTGCCAGCAGCTTGCTATCAGGGGGCAAGAACATTCAGTACTTC. Its translation: CASSLLSGGKNIQYF.